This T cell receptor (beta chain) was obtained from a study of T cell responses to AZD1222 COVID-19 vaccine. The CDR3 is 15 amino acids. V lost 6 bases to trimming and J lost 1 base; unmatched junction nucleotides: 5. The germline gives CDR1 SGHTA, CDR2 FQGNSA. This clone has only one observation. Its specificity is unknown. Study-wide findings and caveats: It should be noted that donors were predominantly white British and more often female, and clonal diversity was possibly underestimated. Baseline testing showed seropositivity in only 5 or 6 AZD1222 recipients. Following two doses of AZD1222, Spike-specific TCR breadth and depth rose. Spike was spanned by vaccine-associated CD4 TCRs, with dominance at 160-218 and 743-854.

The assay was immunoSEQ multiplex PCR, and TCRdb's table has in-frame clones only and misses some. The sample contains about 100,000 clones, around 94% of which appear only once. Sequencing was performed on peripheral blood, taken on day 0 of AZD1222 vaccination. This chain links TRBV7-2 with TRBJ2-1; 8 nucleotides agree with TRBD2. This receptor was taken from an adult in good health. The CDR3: CASRMSGGSYNEQFF. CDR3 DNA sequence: TGTGCCAGCAGAATGTCGGGGGGGTCCTACAATGAGCAGTTCTTC.